Reported below is one T cell receptor beta chain. TCRdb passed the reads through MiXCR, listing each CDR3 protein once. The data show about 450,000 distinct CDR3 sequences, approximately 30% seen once. The data were taken from a study of T cell repertoires in cytomegalovirus infection. This clonotype was sampled from a human donor in good health (CMV status not recorded). Some clones in this sample may be carry-over from other donors' samples. The sequenced sample consisted of PBMCs.

This chain's CDR3 is CASSLVGTGYHEQFF. The CDR3 bases are TGTGCCAGCAGCTTGGTCGGGACAGGATACCATGAGCAGTTCTTC. The V and J genes are TRBV5-6 and TRBJ2-1; 8 bases align to TRBD1. This CDR3 has 15 residues. Unmatched junction bases numbered 7, after V lost 0 bases and J lost 8 bases. Germline assignment: CDR1 SGHDT and CDR2 YYEEEE.